This T cell receptor (beta chain) is drawn from a study of T cell responses to AZD1222 COVID-19 vaccine. Whole-study context: Second-dose intervals near 4 or 12 weeks were combined.

TCRdb's copy holds only in-frame clones and misses some; the assay was immunoSEQ multiplex PCR. The table includes about 99,000 clones, approximately 90% detected once. For this clone: Its antigen is currently unknown. Lacking the conserved final phenylalanine or tryptophan, this CDR3 likely reflects a read error.

Study-level findings and limits: An increase in Spike-specific TCR breadth and depth was observed after two AZD1222 doses. Mostly white British, mostly female donors; authors suggested clonal diversity may be underestimated.

Germline V gene lookup returns CDR1 SEHNR and CDR2 FQNEAQ (reference sequence). The junction had 7 bases not matched to a gene; V was cut back by 5 bases and J by 1 base. The CDR3 has 17 residues. The sample consisted of peripheral blood, taken on day 0 of AZD1222 vaccination. The sequence derives from an adult in good health. The chain couples TRBV7-9 to TRBJ1-6; 8 bases are a match to TRBD1. In nucleotides, the CDR3 is TGTGCCAGCAGCGCTAGACAGGGGTCTTCCTATAATTCACCCCTCCACCTT. Amino acids: CASSARQGSSYNSPLHL.